The entry that follows covers one T cell receptor beta chain sequence. Its specificity is unknown. The data stem from a study of cytomegalovirus exposure and HLA in healthy donors. Study results and limitations: Researchers reportedly found TCR beta sequences accurately predicted most subjects' HLA-A and HLA-B alleles.

Germline CDR1 and CDR2: SGHVS and FQNEAQ. The CDR3 is 14 amino acids. After removal of 5 bases from V and 6 bases from J, the junction contained 8 bases not matched to a gene. This PCR relied on a set of 60 Vbeta primers and 13 Jbeta primers. The assay was immunoSEQ multiplex PCR, and TCRdb's table has in-frame clones only and misses some. The data show about 190,000 clones, with around 75% seen just once and roughly 6.3% held by the top ten. The origin of this receptor is a man aged 35 to 55 in good health and CMV-seropositive. The J gene is TRBJ2-7, the V gene TRBV7-8, with 9 bases that match TRBD1. Source material: PBMCs. This chain's CDR3 is CASSHGTGNGEQYF. In DNA, the CDR3 is TGTGCCAGCAGCCATGGGACAGGGAACGGCGAGCAGTACTTC.